The next 6 T cell receptor beta chains were all read from a single sample in a study of blood T cell repertoires in COVID-19. Method: immunoSEQ multiplex PCR; TCRdb's copy keeps in-frame clones and lacks some. Here the sample spans 150,000 to 200,000 clones, approximately 83% being singletons. The sequenced sample consisted of peripheral blood. The receptors come from a man in his sixties with acute or convalescent COVID-19.

This chain links TRBV6-5 with TRBJ2-7; no definite D call. This CDR3 has 15 residues. Germline loops: CDR1 MNHEY, CDR2 SVGAGI. V lost 0 bases to trimming and J lost 0 bases, with 9 bases between them. The CDR3 sequence: CASSYSISSSYEQYF. As DNA, the CDR3 is TGTGCCAGCAGTTACTCGATATCCAGCTCCTACGAGCAGTACTTC.

This chain connects TRBV7-3 to TRBJ2-7; 15 nucleotides agree with TRBD2. The CDR3 covers 18 residues. Germline trimming cut 5 bases from V and 0 bases from J; bases unmatched to any gene: 8. The germline V gene has CDR1 SGHTA and CDR2 FQGTGA. The DNA for the CDR3 is TGTGCCAGCAGCCCAACCGGGACTAGCGGGAGGTCCTCCTACGAGCAGTACTTC. Translation gives CASSPTGTSGRSSYEQYF.

This clone was detected once. The chain carries TRBV28 and TRBJ1-3; D is uncertain. From germline, CDR1 is MDHEN and CDR2 SYDVKM. The CDR3 spans 16 residues. V was shortened by 2 bases and J by 1 base, with 12 bases between the two germline ends. For the CDR3, the DNA is TGTGCCAGCAGTTTAGGCCCCCGCAATTCTGGAAACACCATATATTTT. It yields the protein CASSLGPRNSGNTIYF.

Only one count was recorded for this clone. The chain joins TRBV11-2 to TRBJ2-1; the match to TRBD2 covers 10 bases. Germline CDR1 reads SGHAT; CDR2 reads FQNNGV. V gave up 6 bases and J gave up 10 bases; unmatched junction bases: 12. The CDR3 consists of 15 residues. The CDR3 loop reads CASSLHSGRASEQFF. The CDR3 nucleotides read TGTGCCAGCAGTCTCCACAGCGGGAGGGCATCGGAGCAGTTCTTC.

The chain carries TRBV4-2 and TRBJ2-7; 7 bases agree with TRBD2. Trimming took 0 bases from V and 5 from J; bases not matched to a gene: 16. The germline V gene encodes CDR1 LGHNA and CDR2 YNFKEQ. There are 18 residues in the CDR3. The DNA of the CDR3 is TGTGCCAGCAGCCAAGAATCGTTAGCGGCGGGAGCGGGGAACGAGCAGTACTTC. Its protein is CASSQESLAAGAGNEQYF.

The V gene is TRBV29-1, the J gene TRBJ1-2; the D gene is possibly TRBD1 (5 bases). The CDR3 contains 12 residues. The ends were cut back, 6 bases at V and 10 bases at J, with 18 bases in the middle. In germline, CDR1 is SQVTM, CDR2 ANQGSEA. CDR3 DNA: TGCAGCGTGGGAACAGGTATCGAGGACTACACCTTC. Translating it yields CSVGTGIEDYTF.